This record covers a single T cell receptor (beta chain). The data originate from a study of OX40 agonist ivuxolimab in advanced cancers. CDR3 size: 14 residues. The germline V gene encodes CDR1 LGHNA and CDR2 YSLEER. V was shortened by 4 bases and J by 7 bases, with 16 bases between the two germline ends. Repertoires were generated with immunoSEQ multiplex PCR, while TCRdb's copy carries only in-frame clones and drops some. Among tens of thousands of clones listed, 80% were seen once. This clonotype was sampled from an adult with an advanced solid tumor such as melanoma, head and neck, liver or kidney cancer. Material: CD4+ or CD8+ T cells sorted from blood, obtained in a trial of the OX40 agonist ivuxolimab. The rearrangement links TRBV4-3 to TRBJ1-2; D is ambiguous. CDR3 residues: CASSPPAGRVGYTF. The CDR3, as DNA: TGCGCCAGCAGCCCCCCGGCAGGTCGGGTTGGCTACACCTTC.